This T cell receptor (beta chain) was profiled in a study of T cell responses to AZD1222 COVID-19 vaccine. The repertoire was sequenced with immunoSEQ multiplex PCR; TCRdb's copy has only in-frame clones and lacks some. Here the sample spans some 88,000 clones, about nine tenths being singletons. Second doses were pooled across both intervals (about 4 or about 12 weeks). Notes on the study in general: Along spike, vaccine-associated CD4 TCRs were found throughout, with dominance at 160-218 and 743-854. In a largely white British group with more females than males, clonal diversity was possibly underestimated. Increased Spike-specific TCR breadth and depth were observed after two AZD1222 doses.

Regarding this clone: Antigen unknown.

Trimming cost V 4 bases and J 7 bases, with 13 bases left between them. CDR3 size: 13 residues. Germline lookup yields CDR1 WNHNN and CDR2 SYGVQD (reference sequence). Specimen: peripheral blood, collected 28 days after the second AZD1222 dose. The gene calls are TRBV10-1 and TRBJ2-5; unclear D gene. This receptor was taken from an adult who received the AZD1222 COVID-19 vaccine. CDR3 DNA sequence: TGCGCCAGCAGTGGAGAGTCCTGGGGGACCCAGTACTTC. This gives the protein CASSGESWGTQYF.